One and the same sample provided the 8 T cell receptor beta chains below, sequenced in a study of read filtering for tumor transcriptome and immune sequencing. From roughly 390 ng of RNA, a library with molecular barcoded alpha/delta and beta/gamma adaptors was made. TCRdb processed the reads anew with MiXCR; each CDR3 protein has one entry. This sample has more than 55,000 distinct CDR3 sequences; under 25% occur once, and the top ten carry 17%. Material: a population of CD138-negative cells sorted from bone marrow. Source of these receptors: a donor aged 40 or older with multiple myeloma.

This clonotype was detected only once. A read error is possible here, since a much larger clone lies one base away. The chain is built from TRBV5-1 and TRBJ2-7; a possible D gene is TRBD1 (6 bases). The CDR3 length is 13 residues. The germline CDR1 and CDR2 sequences are SGHRS and YFSETQ. CDR3 in DNA: TGCGCCAGCACGGACAGTGCATCCTCCGAGCAGTACTTC. As protein: CASTDSASSEQYF.

The genes are TRBV20-1 and TRBJ2-5, with TRBD1 as a possible D gene (6 bases). This CDR3 is 15 amino acids long. Germline V gene data show CDR1 as DFQATT and CDR2 as SNEGSKA (reference sequence). Trimming shortened V by 2 bases and J by 2 bases, and 15 bases separated the two germline ends. The CDR3 spells CSARPSGEIQETQYF. CDR3 DNA: TGCAGTGCTAGACCGTCAGGGGAAATACAAGAGACCCAGTACTTC.

This clonotype was picked up many times. V and J are TRBV28 and TRBJ2-5, with 7 positions matching TRBD2. Germline V gene data show CDR1 as MDHEN and CDR2 as SYDVKM. The CDR3 contains 17 residues. V gave up 0 bases and J gave up 2 bases; unmatched junction bases: 9. The CDR3 here is CASSLWGSGGDQETQYF. CDR3 in DNA: TGTGCCAGCAGTTTATGGGGTAGTGGGGGGGATCAAGAGACCCAGTACTTC.

About this clonotype: It is likely a read error, because the conserved phenylalanine at the end of the CDR3 is missing. CDR3 region: CASSFGSLAAEAFL. DNA for the CDR3: TGTGCCAGCAGCTTCGGCAGCCTCGCGGCTGAAGCTTTCCTT. The chain is built from TRBV5-6 and TRBJ1-1; D is ambiguous. The germline gives CDR1 SGHDT, CDR2 YYEEEE. V was clipped by 2 bases and J by 6 bases, with 14 bases between them. The length of the CDR3 is 14 residues.

About this clonotype: Possible read error: a much larger clone is one base away. This rearrangement joins TRBV28 to TRBJ2-5, with TRBD1 identical over 10 bases. The CDR3 totals 15 residues. The junction had 7 bases not matched to a gene; V was cut back by 6 bases and J by 3 bases. The germline CDR1 and CDR2 sequences are MDHEN and SYDVKM. The CDR3 spells CASRPPGQGKETQYF. CDR3 nucleotide sequence: TGTGCCAGCAGGCCCCCGGGACAGGGGAAAGAGACCCAGTACTTC.

This sequence joins TRBV27 and TRBJ1-5, with 7 bases lining up with TRBD1. After removal of 6 bases from V and 2 bases from J, the junction contained 4 bases not matched to a gene. CDR1 is MNHEY and CDR2 is SMNVEV in the germline V gene (reference sequence). The CDR3 loop spans 14 amino acids. The CDR3 nucleotides read TGTGCCAGCAGGCAGACAGGGCGCAATCAGCCCCAGCATTTT. Translated, it gives CASRQTGRNQPQHF.

This clonotype was found a few times. V is TRBV7-2 and J is TRBJ2-5; 11 bases line up with TRBD1. This CDR3 has 15 residues. The germline CDR1 and CDR2 sequences are SGHTA and FQGNSA. V lost 3 bases, J lost 5 bases, and 5 bases stayed unmatched. As DNA, the CDR3 is TGTGCCAGCAGCTTGGGCGGGACAGGGGGGGAGACCCAGTACTTC. Protein: CASSLGGTGGETQYF.

In this sample, this clonotype turned up many times. The gene calls are TRBV27 and TRBJ2-7, with 10 bases identical to TRBD1. The CDR3 extends over 14 amino acids. The ends lost 5 bases at V and 5 bases at J; junction bases unmatched: 6. Germline V gene sequence: CDR1 MNHEY, CDR2 SMNVEV (reference sequence). CDR3 DNA sequence: TGTGCCAGCAGTCCTCTGACAGGGGGCCACGAGCAGTACTTC. Protein product: CASSPLTGGHEQYF.